Presented here are 22 T cell receptor beta chains from one specimen sequenced in a study of blood T cell repertoires in COVID-19. The assay was immunoSEQ multiplex PCR, and TCRdb's table has in-frame clones only and misses some. The repertoire consists of tens of thousands of clones, with 65% to 85% occurring once and the leading ten covering less than 25%. The material sequenced was peripheral blood. The receptors stem from a man older than 75 with active or convalescent COVID-19.

The chain has TRBV5-1 and TRBJ2-5; D uncertain. The CDR3 is 13 amino acids. CDR1 and CDR2 (germline): SGHRS, YFSETQ. With 2 bases removed from V and 5 bases from J, the gap between germline ends came to 10 bases. The CDR3 DNA is TGCGCCAGCAGCTTTAGTGGGCCCGAGACCCAGTACTTC. It specifies CASSFSGPETQYF.

This rearrangement joins TRBV5-6 to TRBJ2-2; D gene ambiguous. The CDR3 covers 16 residues. Germline V gene data show CDR1 as SGHDT and CDR2 as YYEEEE. V was shortened by 0 bases and J by 0 bases, with 9 bases between the two germline ends. CDR3 sequence (DNA): TGTGCCAGCAGCTTGGCCGGTTTAGCGAACACCGGGGAGCTGTTTTTT. This sequence encodes CASSLAGLANTGELFF.

The chain links TRBV7-2 to TRBJ2-3; 9 bases fit TRBD2. CDR3 length: 15 amino acids. Per the germline V gene, CDR1 is SGHTA and CDR2 is FQGNSA. V lost 5 bases to trimming and J lost 0 bases; unmatched junction nucleotides: 3. The CDR3 loop reads CASSITSGSTDTQYF. CDR3 nucleotides: TGTGCCAGCAGCATCACTAGCGGGAGCACAGATACGCAGTATTTT.

This clone appeared a few times. The chain is built from TRBV7-8 and TRBJ2-5, with 8 bases lining up with TRBD2. Germline V CDR1 and CDR2: SGHVS, FQNEAQ. The J segment lost 1 base and the V segment lost 6 bases, leaving 4 bases of the junction unmatched. CDR3 length equals 14 residues. The CDR3 here is CASRYTSGQETQYF. DNA of the CDR3: TGTGCCAGCAGATATACTAGCGGCCAAGAGACCCAGTACTTC.

The chain is built from TRBV4-1 and TRBJ2-5; D is possibly TRBD2 (5 bases). The V end lost 0 bases, the J end lost 5 bases, and 13 bases lay between the germline ends. This CDR3 region has 15 residues. Germline CDR1 and CDR2: MGHRA and YSYEKL. CDR3 in DNA: TGCGCCAGCAGCCAAGATACTAGTGCGAGGGAGACCCAGTACTTC. This translates into CASSQDTSARETQYF.

The rearrangement joins TRBV10-3 to TRBJ1-5; TRBD1 might be the D (5 bases). V lost 4 bases and J 1 base, leaving 17 bases between the germline ends. The CDR3 covers 17 residues. The germline V gene encodes CDR1 ENHRY and CDR2 SYGVKD. In DNA, the CDR3 is TGTGCCATCAGTGGGGCAGTCGGGGGGAGCAGCAATCAGCCCCAGCATTTT. This sequence encodes CAISGAVGGSSNQPQHF.

V is TRBV4-3 and J is TRBJ1-2; D remains unclear. The CDR3 runs to 15 residues. The V gene's germline CDR1 is LGHNA and CDR2 YSLEER. V was shortened by 4 bases and J by 3 bases, with 15 bases between the two germline ends. The CDR3 protein is CASSPSFMGDYGYTF. CDR3 bases: TGCGCCAGCAGCCCGAGTTTTATGGGCGACTATGGCTACACCTTC.

This chain uses TRBV2 with TRBJ1-2, with 11 bases identical to TRBD1. Germline V gene data show CDR1 as SNHLY and CDR2 as FYNNEI. The V gene end was trimmed by 6 bases and the J gene end by 8 bases; junction bases not matched to a gene: 8. This CDR3 contains 14 residues. The CDR3 region has the DNA TGTGCCAGCAGACCCGGACAGGGGGCATGGGGCTACACCTTC. Encoded protein: CASRPGQGAWGYTF.

The chain joins TRBV9 to TRBJ1-1; possibly TRBD1 for D (5 bases). Germline CDR1 and CDR2: SGDLS and YYNGEE. The CDR3 has 16 amino acids. V was clipped by 4 bases and J by 2 bases, with 18 bases between them. CDR3 DNA: TGTGCCAGCAGCCAACCCCCAGGGTCCCCTAACACTGAAGCTTTCTTT. This translates into CASSQPPGSPNTEAFF.

This clone has just a few counts. The chain has TRBV10-3 and TRBJ2-7, with D possibly matching TRBD1 (6 bases). The CDR3 loop spans 16 amino acids. V lost 1 base and J 4 bases, leaving 17 bases between the germline ends. Germline CDR1 is ENHRY and CDR2 is SYGVKD. The CDR3 DNA reads as TGTGCCATCAGTGAGTACACACAGGGACGTGGGTACGAGCAGTACTTC. Translating it yields CAISEYTQGRGYEQYF.

This clone was detected a few times. The chain uses TRBV2 and TRBJ2-5; 12 nucleotides agree with TRBD1. The ends lost 6 bases at V and 4 bases at J; junction bases unmatched: 12. This CDR3 has 17 residues. Germline V gene sequence: CDR1 SNHLY, CDR2 FYNNEI. CDR3 DNA sequence: TGTGCCAGCAGGCCACGAACCGGGACAGGGGGCACAGAGACCCAGTACTTC. Protein product: CASRPRTGTGGTETQYF.

V usage is TRBV9 and J usage is TRBJ2-5, with 8 bases lining up with TRBD1. CDR3 length: 18 amino acids. V lost 4 bases to trimming and J lost 1 base; unmatched junction nucleotides: 15. Germline-derived CDR1 and CDR2 are SGDLS and YYNGEE. The CDR3 DNA sequence: TGTGCCAGCAGCCAAGGAGGACAGGGACTTAGATCCCAAGAGACCCAGTACTTC. Translated: CASSQGGQGLRSQETQYF. The complete variable domain, with remaining parts taken from reference TRBV9 and TRBJ2-5, reads DSGVTQTPKHLITATGQRVTLRCSPRSGDLSVYWYQQSLDQGLQFLIQYYNGEERAKGNILERFSAQQFPDLHSELNLSSLELGDSALYFCASSQGGQGLRSQETQYFGPGTRLLVL.

This clone appeared a few times. V gene TRBV6-5 combines with J gene TRBJ2-5; no definite D call. Germline CDR1 reads MNHEY; CDR2 reads SVGAGI. The V end lost 0 bases, the J end lost 5 bases, and 7 bases lay between the germline ends. This CDR3 has 13 amino acids. The CDR3: CASSYSYGETQYF. CDR3 DNA sequence: TGTGCCAGCAGTTACTCGTACGGGGAGACCCAGTACTTC.

The J gene is TRBJ1-2, the V gene TRBV7-8; TRBD1 is a possible D gene (5 bases). With 2 bases removed from V and 8 bases from J, the gap between germline ends came to 21 bases. Germline V gene lookup returns CDR1 SGHVS and CDR2 FQNEAQ. There are 16 residues in the CDR3. CDR3 sequence: CASSLRFRQGSQGYTF. In DNA, the CDR3 is TGTGCCAGCAGCTTACGTTTCCGTCAGGGTTCTCAAGGCTACACCTTC.

The chain uses TRBV5-1 and TRBJ2-7; 7 nucleotides match TRBD1. CDR1 SGHRS and CDR2 YFSETQ come from the germline V gene. Trimming removed 4 bases from V and 2 bases from J; junction bases left unmatched: 6. This CDR3 comprises 14 residues. The CDR3 reads CASSTGQVAYEQYF. CDR3 DNA: TGCGCCAGCAGCACCGGACAGGTTGCCTACGAGCAGTACTTC. The full variable domain, its missing parts supplied by reference TRBV5-1 and TRBJ2-7, is KAGVTQTPRYLIKTRGQQVTLSCSPISGHRSVSWYQQTPGQGLQFLFEYFSETQRNKGNFPGRFSGRQFSNSRSEMNVSTLELGDSALYLCASSTGQVAYEQYFGPGTRLTVT.

The DNA for the CDR3 is TGTGCCTGGACAGGGGTCAATGGAAACACCATATATTTT. Protein: CAWTGVNGNTIYF. The genes are TRBV30 and TRBJ1-3; possible D gene TRBD1, 6 bases. With 4 bases removed from V and 3 bases from J, the gap between germline ends came to 10 bases. CDR3 length: 13 residues. Germline V gene data show CDR1 as GTSNPN and CDR2 as SVGIG (reference sequence).

This clone was picked up a small number of times. The V and J genes are TRBV28 and TRBJ1-1; D possibly corresponds to TRBD1 (5 bases). Germline CDR1 MDHEN, CDR2 SYDVKM. CDR3 length equals 17 residues. The ends were cut back, 3 bases at V and 0 bases at J, with 17 bases in the middle. The CDR3 here is CASSFPFAGPLNTEAFF. The CDR3 region has the DNA TGTGCCAGCAGTTTCCCCTTTGCGGGACCCTTGAACACTGAAGCTTTCTTT.

This clone has a handful of counts. The chain couples TRBV18 to TRBJ2-2, with TRBD2 matching over 10 bases. This CDR3 has 16 amino acids. With 3 bases clipped from V and 7 bases from J, the junction kept 8 bases outside the gene matches. CDR1 and CDR2 (germline): KGHSH, LQKENI. In nucleotides, the CDR3 is TGTGCCAGCTCACCTCCAGCGGGAGGGCAGGTCGGGGAGCTGTTTTTT. This gives the protein CASSPPAGGQVGELFF.

This chain uses TRBV9 with TRBJ2-7, with 11 bases aligning to TRBD1. The CDR3 runs to 15 residues. After removal of 0 bases from V and 6 bases from J, the junction contained 5 bases not matched to a gene. Germline V gene sequence: CDR1 SGDLS, CDR2 YYNGEE. CDR3 bases: TGTGCCAGCAGCGTAGTTCCTGGGACAGGGGGCGAGCAGTACTTC. Its translation: CASSVVPGTGGEQYF.

The rearrangement joins TRBV7-9 to TRBJ1-2; 7 bases match TRBD1. The CDR3 is 14 residues long. V shed 0 bases, J shed 4 bases, and the junction held 2 bases outside the gene matches. The germline V gene encodes CDR1 SEHNR and CDR2 FQNEAQ (reference sequence). The CDR3 sequence: CASSLAGGSYGYTF. The CDR3 DNA follows: TGTGCCAGCAGCTTAGCAGGGGGCAGCTATGGCTACACCTTC. Variable domain in full (rest from reference TRBV7-9 and TRBJ1-2): DTGVSQNPRHKITKRGQNVTFRCDPISEHNRLYWYRQTLGQGPEFLTYFQNEAQLEKSRLLSDRFSAERPKGSFSTLEIQRTEQGDSAMYLCASSLAGGSYGYTFGSGTRLTVV.

This sequence joins TRBV5-1 and TRBJ2-3, with D hard to call. CDR1 is SGHRS and CDR2 is YFSETQ in the germline V gene. V dropped 5 bases and J dropped 9 bases, with 10 bases sitting between them. CDR3 length: 11 amino acids. CDR3 sequence reads: CASRLDKTQYF. The DNA for the CDR3 is TGCGCCAGCAGGCTCGACAAAACGCAGTATTTT. Looking up the rest from reference TRBV5-1 and TRBJ2-3 gives the full variable domain: KAGVTQTPRYLIKTRGQQVTLSCSPISGHRSVSWYQQTPGQGLQFLFEYFSETQRNKGNFPGRFSGRQFSNSRSEMNVSTLELGDSALYLCASRLDKTQYFGPGTRLTVL.

This chain connects TRBV28 to TRBJ1-1, with D hard to call. Per the germline V gene, CDR1 is MDHEN and CDR2 is SYDVKM. Between the trimmed V and J ends, which lost 6 bases and 11 bases, there was a span of 19 bases. The CDR3 covers 13 residues. The CDR3 reads CASRSPGLSMAFF. CDR3 coding DNA: TGTGCCAGCAGATCACCAGGTCTATCTATGGCTTTCTTT.